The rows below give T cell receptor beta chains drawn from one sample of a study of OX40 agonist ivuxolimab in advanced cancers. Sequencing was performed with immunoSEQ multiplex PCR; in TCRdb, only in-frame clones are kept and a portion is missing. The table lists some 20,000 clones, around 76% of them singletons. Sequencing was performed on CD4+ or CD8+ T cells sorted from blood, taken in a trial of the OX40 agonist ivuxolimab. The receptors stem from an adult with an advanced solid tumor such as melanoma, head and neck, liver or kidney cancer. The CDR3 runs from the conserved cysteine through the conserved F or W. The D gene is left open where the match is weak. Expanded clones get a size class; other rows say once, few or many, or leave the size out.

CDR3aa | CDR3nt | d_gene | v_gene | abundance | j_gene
CASKNRGRGYGYTF | TGTGCCAGCAAGAACAGGGGGCGCGGCTATGGCTACACCTTC | TRBD1 | TRBV6-5 | - | TRBJ1-2
CSVERADTYEQYF | TGCAGCGTTGAGCGGGCAGACACCTACGAGCAGTACTTC | - | TRBV29-1 | - | TRBJ2-7
CASSLLGGGSVEQYF | TGTGCCAGCAGCTTACTCGGGGGAGGATCAGTCGAGCAGTACTTC | - | TRBV11-3 | - | TRBJ2-7
CASSYKGTETYEQYF | TGTGCCAGCAGTTACAAGGGGACAGAGACCTACGAGCAGTACTTC | TRBD1 | TRBV6-5 | few | TRBJ2-7
CASRQEGLAGYLETQYF | TGTGCCAGCAGGCAAGAGGGGCTAGCGGGTTACTTAGAGACCCAGTACTTC | TRBD2 | TRBV11-2 | - | TRBJ2-5
CAWSEPNRRSSGNTIYF | TGTGCCTGGAGTGAACCAAACAGGCGCAGCTCTGGAAACACCATATATTTT | - | TRBV30 | few | TRBJ1-3
CASSPGGISYEQYF | TGTGCCAGCAGCCCAGGGGGGATATCCTACGAGCAGTACTTC | - | TRBV5-4 | - | TRBJ2-7
CASSYSNRREEYF | TGTGCCAGCAGTTACAGTAACAGGAGAGAAGAGTACTTC | - | TRBV6-5 | - | TRBJ2-7
CASGLQHLSYEQYF | TGTGCCAGCGGACTCCAGCATCTCTCCTACGAGCAGTACTTC | - | TRBV11-1 | - | TRBJ2-7
CANVARGRNTEAFF | TGTGCCAACGTCGCCAGGGGGCGAAACACTGAAGCTTTCTTT | TRBD1 | TRBV6-1 | - | TRBJ1-1
CASSLAGQAGPKYF | TGTGCCAGCAGCCTTGCCGGACAGGCCGGTCCTAAGTACTTC | TRBD1 | TRBV4-2 | - | TRBJ2-7